Reported below is one TCR beta chain. Its antigen is still unknown. At least 5.5 micrograms of total RNA were extracted per sample. The data were taken from a study of blood T cells in healthy people across ages. Study-level results: Reliance upon unsorted PBMCs precluded definitive naive versus antigen-experienced comparison. Compared with aged donors, long-lived donors showed fewer expanded clones, suggesting selection.

For the second PCR, which ran for roughly 7 to 11 cycles, a sample-barcoded 5' primer and a J-beta primer mix were used. A template-switch adaptor with 12 random nucleotides tagged each cDNA molecule. In TCRdb, the 5' RACE reads were re-called with MiXCR into one record per CDR3 protein. The table has roughly 800,000 distinct CDR3 sequences, roughly 50% seen once. Input material: blood. The TCR comes from an elderly man in good health.

CDR3 nucleotide sequence: TGTGCCAGCAGTGCGGTCCCACGGAAAACCTACGAGCAGTACTTC. Its translation is CASSAVPRKTYEQYF. V and J are TRBV2 and TRBJ2-7; D gene ambiguous. V was shortened by 4 bases and J by 2 bases, with 15 bases between the two germline ends. CDR1 SNHLY and CDR2 FYNNEI come from the germline V gene. The CDR3 runs to 15 residues. The entire variable domain, with the rest obtained from reference TRBV2 and TRBJ2-7, is as follows: EPEVTQTPSHQVTQMGQEVILRCVPISNHLYFYWYRQILGQKVEFLVSFYNNEISEKSEIFDDQFSVERPDGSNFTLKIRSTKLEDSAMYFCASSAVPRKTYEQYFGPGTRLTVT.